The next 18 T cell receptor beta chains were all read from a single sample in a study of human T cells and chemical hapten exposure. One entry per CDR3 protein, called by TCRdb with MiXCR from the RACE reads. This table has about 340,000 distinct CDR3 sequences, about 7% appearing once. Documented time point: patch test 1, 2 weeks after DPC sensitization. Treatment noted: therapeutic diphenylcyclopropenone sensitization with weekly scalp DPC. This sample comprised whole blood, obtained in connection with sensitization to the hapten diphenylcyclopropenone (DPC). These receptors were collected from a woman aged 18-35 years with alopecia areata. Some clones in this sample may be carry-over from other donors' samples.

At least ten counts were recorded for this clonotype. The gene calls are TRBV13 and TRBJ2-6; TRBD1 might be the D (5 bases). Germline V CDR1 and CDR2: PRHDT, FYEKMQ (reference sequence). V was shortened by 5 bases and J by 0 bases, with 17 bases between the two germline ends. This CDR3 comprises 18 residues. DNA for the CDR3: TGTGCCAGCAGCCGTCGGACACCTGGATCCTCTGGGGCCAACGTCCTGACTTTC. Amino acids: CASSRRTPGSSGANVLTF.

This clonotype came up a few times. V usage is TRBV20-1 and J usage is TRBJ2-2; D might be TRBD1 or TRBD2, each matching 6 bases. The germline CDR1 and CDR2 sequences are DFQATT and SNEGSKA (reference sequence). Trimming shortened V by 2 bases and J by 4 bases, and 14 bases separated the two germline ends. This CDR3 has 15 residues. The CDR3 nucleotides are TGCAGTGCTAGATCCCAAGGAGGGGGCACCGGGGAGCTGTTTTTT. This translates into CSARSQGGGTGELFF.

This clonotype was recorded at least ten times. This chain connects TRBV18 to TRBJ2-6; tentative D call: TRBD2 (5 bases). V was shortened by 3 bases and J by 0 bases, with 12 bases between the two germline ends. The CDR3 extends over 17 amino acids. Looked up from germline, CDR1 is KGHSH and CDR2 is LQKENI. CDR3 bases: TGTGCCAGCTCACCTCGAGCGGTCGACTCTGGGGCCAACGTCCTGACTTTC. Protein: CASSPRAVDSGANVLTF.

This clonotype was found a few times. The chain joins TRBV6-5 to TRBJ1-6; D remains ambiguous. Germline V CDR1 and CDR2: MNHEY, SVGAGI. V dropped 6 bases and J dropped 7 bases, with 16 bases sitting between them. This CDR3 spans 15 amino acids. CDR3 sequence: CASRDYPPSNSPLHF. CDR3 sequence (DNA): TGTGCCAGCAGAGATTACCCACCTTCCAATTCACCCCTCCACTTT.

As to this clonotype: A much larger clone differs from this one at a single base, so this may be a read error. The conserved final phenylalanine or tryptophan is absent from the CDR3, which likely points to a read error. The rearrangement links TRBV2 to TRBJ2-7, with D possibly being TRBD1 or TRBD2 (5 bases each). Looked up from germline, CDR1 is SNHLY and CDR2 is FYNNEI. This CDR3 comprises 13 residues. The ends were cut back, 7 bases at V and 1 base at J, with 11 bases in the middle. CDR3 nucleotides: TGTGCCAGCACCGGGACGGGGTCCTACGAGCAGTACTTA. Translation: CASTGTGSYEQYL.

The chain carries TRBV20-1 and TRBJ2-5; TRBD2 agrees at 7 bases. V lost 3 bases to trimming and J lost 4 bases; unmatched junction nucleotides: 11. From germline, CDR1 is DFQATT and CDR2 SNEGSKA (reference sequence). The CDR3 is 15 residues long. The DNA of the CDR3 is TGCAGTGCTAGTGACCAGACTAGCCTTGGAGAGACCCAGTACTTC. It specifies CSASDQTSLGETQYF.

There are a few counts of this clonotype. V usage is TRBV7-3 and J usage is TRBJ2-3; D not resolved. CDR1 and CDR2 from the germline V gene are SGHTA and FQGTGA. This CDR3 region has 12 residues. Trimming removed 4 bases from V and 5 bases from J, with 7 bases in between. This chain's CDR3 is CASSSDLDTQYF. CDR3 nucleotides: TGTGCCAGCAGCTCAGACTTAGATACGCAGTATTTT.

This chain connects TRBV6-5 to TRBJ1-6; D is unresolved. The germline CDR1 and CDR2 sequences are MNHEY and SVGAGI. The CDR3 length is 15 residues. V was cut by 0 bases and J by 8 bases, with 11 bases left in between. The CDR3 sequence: CASSYSRRRDSPLHF. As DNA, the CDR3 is TGTGCCAGCAGTTACTCCCGGAGGAGGGATTCACCCCTCCACTTT.

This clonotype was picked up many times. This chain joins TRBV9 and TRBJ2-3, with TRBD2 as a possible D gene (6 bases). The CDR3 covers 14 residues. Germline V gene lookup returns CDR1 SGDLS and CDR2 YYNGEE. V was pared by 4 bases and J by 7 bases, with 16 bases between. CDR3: CASSPSGGQHTQYF. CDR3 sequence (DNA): TGTGCCAGCAGCCCCAGCGGAGGGCAACATACGCAGTATTTT.

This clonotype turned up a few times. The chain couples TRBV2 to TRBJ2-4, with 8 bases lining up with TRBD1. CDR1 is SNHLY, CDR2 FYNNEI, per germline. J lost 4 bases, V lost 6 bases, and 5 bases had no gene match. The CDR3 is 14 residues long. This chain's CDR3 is CASSAGTGKNIQYF. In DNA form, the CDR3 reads TGTGCCAGCAGCGCCGGGACAGGAAAAAACATTCAGTACTTC.

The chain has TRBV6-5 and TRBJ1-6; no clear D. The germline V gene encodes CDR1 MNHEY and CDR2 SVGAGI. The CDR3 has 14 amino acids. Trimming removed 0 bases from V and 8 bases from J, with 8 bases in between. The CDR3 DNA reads TGTGCCAGCAGTTACTCATGGAGGGATTCACCCCTCCACTTT. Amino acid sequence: CASSYSWRDSPLHF.

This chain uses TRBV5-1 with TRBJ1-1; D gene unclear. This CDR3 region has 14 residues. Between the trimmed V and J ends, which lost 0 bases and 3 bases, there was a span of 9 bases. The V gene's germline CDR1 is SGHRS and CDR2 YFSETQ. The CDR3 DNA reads TGCGCCAGCAGCTTGGGGGCTCAGGACACTGAAGCTTTCTTT. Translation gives CASSLGAQDTEAFF.

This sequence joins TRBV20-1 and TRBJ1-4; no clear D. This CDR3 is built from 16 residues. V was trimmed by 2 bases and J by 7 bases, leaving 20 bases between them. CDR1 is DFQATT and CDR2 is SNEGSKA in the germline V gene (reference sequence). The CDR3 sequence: CSARPKPGLLSEKLFF. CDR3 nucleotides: TGCAGTGCTAGACCTAAACCGGGCCTCCTAAGTGAAAAACTGTTTTTT.

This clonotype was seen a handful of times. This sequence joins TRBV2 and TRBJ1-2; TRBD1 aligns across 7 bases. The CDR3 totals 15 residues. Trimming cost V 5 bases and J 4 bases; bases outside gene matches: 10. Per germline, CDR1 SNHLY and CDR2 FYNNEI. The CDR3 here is CASSPRRTGVYGYTF. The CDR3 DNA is TGTGCCAGCAGTCCGAGACGGACAGGCGTCTATGGCTACACCTTC.

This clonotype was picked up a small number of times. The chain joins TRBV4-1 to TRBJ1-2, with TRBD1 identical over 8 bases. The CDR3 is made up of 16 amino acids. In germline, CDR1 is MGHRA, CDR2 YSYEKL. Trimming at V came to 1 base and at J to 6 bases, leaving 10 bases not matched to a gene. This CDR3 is CASSQGDRGSVDGYTF. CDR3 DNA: TGCGCCAGCAGCCAAGGCGACAGGGGTTCTGTCGATGGCTACACCTTC.

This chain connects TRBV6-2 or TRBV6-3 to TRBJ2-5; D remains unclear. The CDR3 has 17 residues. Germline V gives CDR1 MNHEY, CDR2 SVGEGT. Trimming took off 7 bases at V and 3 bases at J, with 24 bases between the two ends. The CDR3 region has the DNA TGTGCCAGCAAACCCCGACCCGACAAGGCCAGTGAAGAGACCCAGTACTTC. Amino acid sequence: CASKPRPDKASEETQYF.

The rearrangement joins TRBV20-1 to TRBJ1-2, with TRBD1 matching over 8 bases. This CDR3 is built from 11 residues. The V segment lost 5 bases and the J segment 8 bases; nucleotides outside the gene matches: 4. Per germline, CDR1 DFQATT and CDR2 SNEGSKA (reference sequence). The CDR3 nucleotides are TGCAGTGCTCCAGGGGGCCGGGGCTACACCTTC. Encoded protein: CSAPGGRGYTF.

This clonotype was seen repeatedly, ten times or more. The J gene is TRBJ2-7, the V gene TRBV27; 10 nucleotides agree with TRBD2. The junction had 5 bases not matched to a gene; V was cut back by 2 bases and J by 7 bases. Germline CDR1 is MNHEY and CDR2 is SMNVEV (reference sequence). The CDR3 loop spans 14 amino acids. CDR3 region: CASSLDSGGGEQYF. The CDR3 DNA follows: TGTGCCAGCAGTTTAGACAGCGGGGGGGGAGAGCAGTACTTC.